The clone carrying this T cell receptor beta chain was found a few times. The antigen is not known. The assay, immunoSEQ v3.0, was run at survey level. Assay used: immunoSEQ multiplex PCR; TCRdb lists only in-frame clones, some missing. The data show approximately 15,000 clones, approximately 73% seen once. Germline V gene data show CDR1 as SNHLY and CDR2 as FYNNEI. CDR3 size: 14 residues. V lost 6 bases to trimming and J lost 4 bases, with 13 bases between them. The record originates from a study of long-term antiretroviral therapy in people with HIV. Points from the study as a whole: For ART adherence, viral resistance and therapy changes, no data were available. Dominance of pre-ART expanded clones persisted, fluctuating and often declining after ART.

The source of this sequence is a middle-aged man with HIV. This chain connects TRBV2 to TRBJ1-3; D is undetermined. This sample comprised unsorted PBMCs, obtained 3.1 years after starting antiretroviral therapy. CDR3 in amino acids: CASRPNGRGNTIYF. The DNA of the CDR3 is TGTGCCAGCAGGCCCAACGGCAGGGGAAACACCATATATTTT.